This TCR beta chain was observed in a study of CD8 T cells in ankylosing spondylitis. General observations from the study: Matched synovial fluid from ankylosing spondylitis patients was reported to be enriched for disease-linked clones. Existing reports had already noted some motif variants in reactive arthritis synovial fluid and blood. Disease-linked clones displayed a CD8+ phenotype and appeared relatively rarely in peripheral blood. In ankylosing spondylitis blood, a motif of eight highly homologous TCR beta variants appeared characteristic.

To note about this clonotype: Antigen specificity is unknown.

The authors made TCR beta libraries by quantitative 5'-RACE with molecular barcodes. MiXCR was run by TCRdb on the 5' RACE reads, yielding one entry per CDR3 protein. The data contain hundreds of thousands of distinct CDR3 sequences, about 13% of them singletons. Trimming took 6 bases from V and 10 from J, leaving 19 bases between them. There are 14 residues in the CDR3. This clonotype was obtained from a male donor with ankylosing spondylitis. The rearrangement uses TRBV12-3 or TRBV12-4 and TRBJ2-4, with D perhaps matching TRBD1 or TRBD2 (5 bases each). The material sequenced was blood, either unsorted or a sorted T cell fraction (not recorded which). The CDR3 here is CASSAPQAGGIQYF. The CDR3 region has the DNA TGTGCCAGCAGCGCCCCACAGGCGGGCGGGATTCAGTACTTC.